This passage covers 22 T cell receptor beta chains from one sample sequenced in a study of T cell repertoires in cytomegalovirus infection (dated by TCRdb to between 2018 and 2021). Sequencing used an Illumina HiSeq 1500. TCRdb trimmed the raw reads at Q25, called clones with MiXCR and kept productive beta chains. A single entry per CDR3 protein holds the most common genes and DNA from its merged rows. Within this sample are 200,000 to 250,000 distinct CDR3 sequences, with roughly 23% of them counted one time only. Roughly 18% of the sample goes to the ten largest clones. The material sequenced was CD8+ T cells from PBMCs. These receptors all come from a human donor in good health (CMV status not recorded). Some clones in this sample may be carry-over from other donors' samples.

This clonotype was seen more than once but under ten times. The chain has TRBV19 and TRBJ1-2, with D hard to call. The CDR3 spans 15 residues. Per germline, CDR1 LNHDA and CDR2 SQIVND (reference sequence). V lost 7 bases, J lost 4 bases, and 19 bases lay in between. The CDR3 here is CASIGPTGSGYGYTF. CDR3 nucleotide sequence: TGTGCCAGTATCGGGCCCACGGGAAGCGGCTATGGCTACACCTTC.

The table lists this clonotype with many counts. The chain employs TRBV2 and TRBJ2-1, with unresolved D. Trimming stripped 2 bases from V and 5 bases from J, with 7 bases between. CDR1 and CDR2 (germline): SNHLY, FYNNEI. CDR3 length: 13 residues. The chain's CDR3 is CASSERLHNEQFF. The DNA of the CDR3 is TGTGCCAGCAGTGAAAGACTGCACAATGAGCAGTTCTTC.

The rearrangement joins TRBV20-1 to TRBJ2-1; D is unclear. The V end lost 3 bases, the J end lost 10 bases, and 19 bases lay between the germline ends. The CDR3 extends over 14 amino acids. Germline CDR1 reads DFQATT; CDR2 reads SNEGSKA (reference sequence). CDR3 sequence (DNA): TGCAGTGCTAGTATGCTAGATCCCTTCGGGGAGCAGTTCTTC. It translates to CSASMLDPFGEQFF.

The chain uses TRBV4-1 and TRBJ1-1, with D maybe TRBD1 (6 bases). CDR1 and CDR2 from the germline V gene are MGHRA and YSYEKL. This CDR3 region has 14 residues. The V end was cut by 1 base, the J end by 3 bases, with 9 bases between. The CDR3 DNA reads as TGCGCCAGCAGCCAAGTAGGGGGACACACTGAAGCTTTCTTT. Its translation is CASSQVGGHTEAFF.

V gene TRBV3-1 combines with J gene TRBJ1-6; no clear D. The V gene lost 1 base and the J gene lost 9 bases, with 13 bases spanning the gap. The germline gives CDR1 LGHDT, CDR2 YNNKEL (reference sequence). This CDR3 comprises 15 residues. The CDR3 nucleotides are TGTGCCAGCAGCCAAGTTGACCGCCCCAGTTCACCCCTCCACTTT. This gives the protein CASSQVDRPSSPLHF.

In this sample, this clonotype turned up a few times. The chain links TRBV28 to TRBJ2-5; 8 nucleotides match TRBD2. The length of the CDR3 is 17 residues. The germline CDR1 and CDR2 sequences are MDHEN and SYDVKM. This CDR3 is CATLAGLAGNLMKTQYF. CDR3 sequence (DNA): TGTGCGACCCTCGCCGGCTTAGCGGGGAATCTGATGAAGACCCAGTACTTC. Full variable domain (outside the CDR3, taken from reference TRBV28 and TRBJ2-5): DVKVTQSSRYLVKRTGEKVFLECVQDMDHENMFWYRQDPGLGLRLIYFSYDVKMKEKGDIPEGYSVSREKKERFSLILESASTNQTSMYLCATLAGLAGNLMKTQYFGPGTRLLVL.

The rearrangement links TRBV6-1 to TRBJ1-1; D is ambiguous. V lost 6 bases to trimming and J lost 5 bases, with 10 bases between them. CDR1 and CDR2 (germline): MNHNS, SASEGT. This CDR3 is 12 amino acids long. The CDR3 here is CASRELETEAFF. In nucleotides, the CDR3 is TGTGCCAGCAGAGAGTTAGAAACTGAAGCTTTCTTT.

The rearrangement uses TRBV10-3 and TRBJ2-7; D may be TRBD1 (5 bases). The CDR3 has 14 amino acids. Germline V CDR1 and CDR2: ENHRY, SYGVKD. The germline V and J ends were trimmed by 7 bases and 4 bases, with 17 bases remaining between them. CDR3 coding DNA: TGTGCCATCACGGATTGGGGCCAGCAGTACGAGCAGTACTTC. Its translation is CAITDWGQQYEQYF.

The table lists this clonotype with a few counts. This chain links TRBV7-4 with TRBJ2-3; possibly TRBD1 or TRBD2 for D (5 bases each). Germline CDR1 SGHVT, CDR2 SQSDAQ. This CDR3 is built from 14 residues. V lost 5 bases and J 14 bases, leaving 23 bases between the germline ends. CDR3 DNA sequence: TGTGCCAGCAGCCACGGGGACCGTAAGTGGGTCCTGTATTTT. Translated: CASSHGDRKWVLYF.

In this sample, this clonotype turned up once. CDR3 sequence reads: CASSFLAGVLNEQFF. The CDR3 coding sequence is TGTGCCAGCAGCTTCTTAGCGGGGGTGTTAAATGAGCAGTTCTTC. The rearrangement links TRBV7-6 to TRBJ2-1, with 9 bases lining up with TRBD2. The V and J ends lost 3 bases and 7 bases, in that order; junction bases with no gene match: 7. Germline V gene lookup returns CDR1 SGHVS and CDR2 FNYEAQ. The CDR3 is 15 amino acids.

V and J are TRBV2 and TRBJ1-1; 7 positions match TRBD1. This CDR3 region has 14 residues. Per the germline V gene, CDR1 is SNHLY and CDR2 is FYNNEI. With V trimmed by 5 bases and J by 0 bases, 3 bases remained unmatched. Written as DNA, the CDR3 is TGTGCCAGCAGTCCGGGACAGCTGAACACTGAAGCTTTCTTT. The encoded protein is CASSPGQLNTEAFF.

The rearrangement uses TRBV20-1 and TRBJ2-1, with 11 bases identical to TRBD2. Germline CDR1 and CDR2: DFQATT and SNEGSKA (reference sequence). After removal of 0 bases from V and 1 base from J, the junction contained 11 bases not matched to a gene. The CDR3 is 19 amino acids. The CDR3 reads CSARDPGLAVFRSYNEQFF. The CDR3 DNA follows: TGCAGTGCTAGAGATCCGGGACTAGCGGTTTTTAGGTCCTACAATGAGCAGTTCTTC.

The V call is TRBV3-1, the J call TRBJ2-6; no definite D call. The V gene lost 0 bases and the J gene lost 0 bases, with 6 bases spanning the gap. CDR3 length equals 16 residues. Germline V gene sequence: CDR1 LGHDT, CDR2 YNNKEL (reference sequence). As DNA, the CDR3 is TGTGCCAGCAGCCAAGATCCGCCCTCTGGGGCCAACGTCCTGACTTTC. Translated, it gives CASSQDPPSGANVLTF.

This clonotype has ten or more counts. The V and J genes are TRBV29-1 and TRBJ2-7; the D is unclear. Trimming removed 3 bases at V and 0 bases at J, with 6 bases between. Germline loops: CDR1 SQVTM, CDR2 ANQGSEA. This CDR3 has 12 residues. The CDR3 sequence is CSVDWGSYEQYF. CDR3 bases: TGCAGCGTTGACTGGGGCTCCTACGAGCAGTACTTC.

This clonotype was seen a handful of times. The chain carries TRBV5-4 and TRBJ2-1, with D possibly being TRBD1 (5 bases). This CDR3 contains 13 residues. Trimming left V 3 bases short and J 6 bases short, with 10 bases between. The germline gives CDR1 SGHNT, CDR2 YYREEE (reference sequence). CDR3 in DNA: TGTGCCAGCAGCTGGACACTGTCCAATGAGCAGTTCTTC. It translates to CASSWTLSNEQFF. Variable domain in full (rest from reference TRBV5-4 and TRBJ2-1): ETGVTQSPTHLIKTRGQQVTLRCSSQSGHNTVSWYQQALGQGPQFIFQYYREEENGRGNFPPRFSGLQFPNYSSELNVNALELDDSALYLCASSWTLSNEQFFGPGTRLTVL.

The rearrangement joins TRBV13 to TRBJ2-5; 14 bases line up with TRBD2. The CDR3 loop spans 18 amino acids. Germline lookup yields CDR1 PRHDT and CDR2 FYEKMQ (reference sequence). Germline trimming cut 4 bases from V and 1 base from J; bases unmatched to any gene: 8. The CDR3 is CASSSRLAGGSLQETQYF. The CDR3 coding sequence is TGTGCCAGCAGCTCCAGACTAGCGGGGGGGAGTCTCCAAGAGACCCAGTACTTC. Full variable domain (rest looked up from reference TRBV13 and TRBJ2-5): AAGVIQSPRHLIKEKRETATLKCYPIPRHDTVYWYQQGPGQDPQFLISFYEKMQSDKGSIPDRFSAQQFSDYHSELNMSSLELGDSALYFCASSSRLAGGSLQETQYFGPGTRLLVL.

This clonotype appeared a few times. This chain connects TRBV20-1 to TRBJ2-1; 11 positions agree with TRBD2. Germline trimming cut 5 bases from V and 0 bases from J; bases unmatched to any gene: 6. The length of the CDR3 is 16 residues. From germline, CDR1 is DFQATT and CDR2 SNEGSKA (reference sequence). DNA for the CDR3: TGCAGTGCTTCCGGGACTAGCGGATTCTCCTACAATGAGCAGTTCTTC. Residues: CSASGTSGFSYNEQFF.

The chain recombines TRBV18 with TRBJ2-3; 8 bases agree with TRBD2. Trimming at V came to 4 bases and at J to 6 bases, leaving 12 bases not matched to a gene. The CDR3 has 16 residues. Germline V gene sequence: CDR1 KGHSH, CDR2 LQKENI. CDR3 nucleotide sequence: TGTGCCAGCTCACAAAGGCCGGGACTAGAGGGGGATACGCAGTATTTT. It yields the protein CASSQRPGLEGDTQYF.

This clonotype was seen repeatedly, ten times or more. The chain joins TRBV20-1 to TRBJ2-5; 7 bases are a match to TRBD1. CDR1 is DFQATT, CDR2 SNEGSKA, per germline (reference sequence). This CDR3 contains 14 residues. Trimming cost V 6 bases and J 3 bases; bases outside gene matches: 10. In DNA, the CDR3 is TGCAGTGCCGATGAGCGGACAGGTGAAGAGACCCAGTACTTC. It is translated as CSADERTGEETQYF.

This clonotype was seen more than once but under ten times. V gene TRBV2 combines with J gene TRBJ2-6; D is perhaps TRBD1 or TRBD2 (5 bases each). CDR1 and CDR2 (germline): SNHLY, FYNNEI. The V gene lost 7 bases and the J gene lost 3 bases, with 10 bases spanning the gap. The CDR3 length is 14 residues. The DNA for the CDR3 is TGTGCCAGCACGAGGGGTCTTGGGGCCAACGTCCTGACTTTC. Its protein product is CASTRGLGANVLTF. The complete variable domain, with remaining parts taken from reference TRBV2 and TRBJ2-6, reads EPEVTQTPSHQVTQMGQEVILRCVPISNHLYFYWYRQILGQKVEFLVSFYNNEISEKSEIFDDQFSVERPDGSNFTLKIRSTKLEDSAMYFCASTRGLGANVLTFGAGSRLTVL.

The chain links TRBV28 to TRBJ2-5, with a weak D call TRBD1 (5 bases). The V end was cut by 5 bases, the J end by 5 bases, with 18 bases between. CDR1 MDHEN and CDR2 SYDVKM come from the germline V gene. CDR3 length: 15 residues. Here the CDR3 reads CASSKTGTLTETQYF. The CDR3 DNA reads TGTGCCAGCAGTAAAACAGGAACATTAACGGAGACCCAGTACTTC.

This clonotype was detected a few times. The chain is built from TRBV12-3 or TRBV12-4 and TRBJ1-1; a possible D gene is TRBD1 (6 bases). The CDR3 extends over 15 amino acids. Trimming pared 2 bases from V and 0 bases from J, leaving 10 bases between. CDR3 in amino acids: CASSLYPGVNTEAFF. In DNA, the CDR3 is TGTGCCAGCAGTTTATATCCAGGGGTGAACACTGAAGCTTTCTTT.